Listed below are T cell receptor beta chains from one sample, sequenced in a study of cytomegalovirus exposure and HLA in healthy donors. Measured with immunoSEQ multiplex PCR; TCRdb has only the in-frame clones, and not every one. The sample consists of 85,000 to 100,000 clones, under 85% of them appearing once. Sequencing was done on a sample of PBMCs. These receptors originate from a female donor in good health and CMV-seropositive. CDR3s include the opening cysteine and the closing phenylalanine or tryptophan. Each record gives: clone size, V gene, J gene, D gene, CDR3 protein, CDR3 DNA. D genes are given only for firm matches. Some rows mark clone size as missing; the rest say once, few, many or name a class of expanded clone.

>few|TRBV15|TRBJ2-7|.
CATSRKRVKPSSYEQYF
TGTGCCACCAGCAGAAAGCGGGTTAAGCCAAGCTCCTACGAGCAGTACTTC
>.|TRBV19|TRBJ2-7|.
CASSILGAYEQYF
TGTGCCAGTAGTATATTGGGAGCTTACGAGCAGTACTTC
>.|TRBV7-9|TRBJ2-7|.
CASSLARQGTYEQYF
TGTGCCAGCAGCTTAGCGCGGCAGGGCACCTACGAGCAGTACTTC
>few|TRBV15|TRBJ2-5|.
CATSGHAGETQYF
TGTGCCACCAGCGGTCACGCGGGAGAGACCCAGTACTTC
>once|TRBV19|TRBJ2-3|TRBD2
CASSPSGGTDTQYF
TGTGCCAGTAGCCCTAGCGGGGGGACAGATACGCAGTATTTT
>once|TRBV28|TRBJ1-2|TRBD1
CASSLPDRGGYTF
TGTGCCAGCAGTCTCCCTGACAGGGGTGGCTACACCTTC
>.|TRBV6-1|TRBJ1-3|.
CASSEGTTVGNTIYF
TGTGCCAGCAGTGAGGGGACAACAGTAGGAAACACCATATATTTT
>.|TRBV14|TRBJ2-7|TRBD1
CASSQDQGQGFYEQYF
TGTGCCAGCAGCCAAGATCAGGGACAGGGATTCTACGAGCAGTACTTC
>.|TRBV19|TRBJ1-5|.
CASSIELPGPQHF
TGTGCCAGTAGTATAGAGCTACCGGGTCCCCAGCATTTT
>.|TRBV7-9|TRBJ2-7|.
CASSYPNIPGQSSYEQYF
TGTGCCAGCAGCTACCCAAATATTCCAGGACAGAGCTCCTACGAGCAGTACTTC
>.|TRBV9|TRBJ1-2|.
CASSVDSPGYGYTF
TGTGCCAGCAGCGTAGATAGCCCGGGGTACGGCTACACCTTC
>.|TRBV2|TRBJ1-2|.
CASRQGPGDYGYTF
TGTGCCAGCAGACAGGGCCCAGGGGACTATGGCTACACCTTC
>.|TRBV2|TRBJ2-1|TRBD2
CASSELGGRANEQFF
TGTGCCAGCAGTGAGTTAGGCGGGAGGGCCAATGAGCAGTTCTTC
>.|TRBV10-3|TRBJ2-3|TRBD2
CAISPLPSGRVDTQYF
TGTGCCATCAGTCCCCTACCTAGCGGGAGGGTAGATACGCAGTATTTT
>.|TRBV27|TRBJ2-1|TRBD2
CASSSLAGAHNEQFF
TGTGCCAGCAGTTCCCTAGCGGGGGCCCACAATGAGCAGTTCTTC
>.|TRBV6-5|TRBJ2-7|TRBD1
CASSDRGLSYEQYF
TGTGCCAGCAGTGACAGGGGGCTCTCCTACGAGCAGTACTTC
>.|TRBV29-1|TRBJ1-1|TRBD1
CSERRQGNTEAFF
TGCAGCGAAAGAAGACAGGGAAACACTGAAGCTTTCTTT
>.|TRBV9|TRBJ2-1|TRBD1
CASSDRQGNNEQFF
TGTGCCAGCAGCGACCGACAGGGAAACAATGAGCAGTTCTTC
>.|TRBV7-9|TRBJ2-5|.
CASSHWGAGETQYF
TGTGCCAGCAGCCACTGGGGAGCGGGAGAGACCCAGTACTTC
>.|TRBV19|TRBJ2-4|TRBD2
CATQVAGAANIQYF
TGTGCCACACAAGTAGCGGGAGCTGCAAACATTCAGTACTTC
>few|TRBV6-6|TRBJ2-7|TRBD2
CASSPYSGGAYEQYF
TGTGCCAGCAGTCCTTATAGCGGGGGGGCGTACGAGCAGTACTTC
>.|TRBV10-3|TRBJ1-1|TRBD1
CAISESGTANTEAFF
TGTGCCATCAGTGAGTCTGGGACAGCGAACACTGAAGCTTTCTTT
>.|TRBV11-2|TRBJ1-1|TRBD1
CASSFDRAWAEAFF
TGTGCCAGCAGCTTCGACAGGGCGTGGGCTGAAGCTTTCTTT
>.|TRBV5-5|TRBJ2-7|.
CASRLVGQNSYEQYF
TGTGCCAGCAGACTTGTCGGACAAAACTCCTACGAGCAGTACTTC
>.|TRBV5-5|TRBJ2-7|.
CASSLVATSSYEQYF
TGTGCCAGCAGCTTGGTGGCGACAAGCTCCTACGAGCAGTACTTC
>.|TRBV5-1|TRBJ1-1|.
CASSLIPGTTNTEAFF
TGCGCCAGCAGCCTAATTCCCGGGACAACAAACACTGAAGCTTTCTTT
>once|TRBV2|TRBJ1-5|.
CASTLFGSLGNQPQHF
TGTGCCAGTACCTTGTTTGGCAGCCTAGGCAATCAGCCCCAGCATTTT
>.|TRBV6-5|TRBJ1-4|.
CASSYPQDEKLFF
TGTGCCAGCAGTTACCCACAGGATGAAAAACTGTTTTTT
>once|TRBV11-2|TRBJ1-3|.
CASSSDGLSGNTIYF
TGTGCCAGCAGCTCGGACGGACTCTCTGGAAACACCATATATTTT
>.|TRBV7-2|TRBJ2-2|TRBD1
CASSLANRGPTGELFF
TGTGCCAGCAGCTTAGCGAACAGGGGGCCCACCGGGGAGCTGTTTTTT
>.|TRBV5-4|TRBJ1-4|.
CASSPSGGNEKLFF
TGTGCCAGCAGCCCCTCCGGGGGGAATGAAAAACTGTTTTTT
>.|TRBV15|TRBJ1-1|TRBD1
CATSTDRGDTEAFF
TGTGCCACCAGCACGGACAGGGGCGACACTGAAGCTTTCTTT
>.|TRBV5-6|TRBJ2-6|.
CASSFGQLSGANVLTF
TGTGCCAGCAGCTTCGGACAGCTCTCTGGGGCCAACGTCCTGACTTTC
>.|TRBV5-1|TRBJ2-7|TRBD2
CASSLIAGTYEQYF
TGCGCCAGCAGCCTAATAGCGGGAACCTACGAGCAGTACTTC
>few|TRBV7-2|TRBJ2-7|TRBD1
CASSYRGLPYEQYF
TGTGCCAGCAGCTACAGGGGGTTGCCTTACGAGCAGTACTTC
>.|TRBV9|TRBJ2-7|TRBD2
CASSVGAGSGGYYEQYF
TGTGCCAGCAGCGTAGGAGCCGGAAGCGGGGGGTACTACGAGCAGTACTTC
>.|TRBV9|TRBJ2-1|TRBD2
CASSASALLAGIYNEQFF
TGTGCCAGCAGCGCATCGGCCCTCTTAGCGGGAATTTACAATGAGCAGTTCTTC
>.|TRBV13|TRBJ1-1|.
CASSSNQQGRTEAFF
TGTGCCAGCAGCTCTAACCAACAGGGTCGTACTGAAGCTTTCTTT